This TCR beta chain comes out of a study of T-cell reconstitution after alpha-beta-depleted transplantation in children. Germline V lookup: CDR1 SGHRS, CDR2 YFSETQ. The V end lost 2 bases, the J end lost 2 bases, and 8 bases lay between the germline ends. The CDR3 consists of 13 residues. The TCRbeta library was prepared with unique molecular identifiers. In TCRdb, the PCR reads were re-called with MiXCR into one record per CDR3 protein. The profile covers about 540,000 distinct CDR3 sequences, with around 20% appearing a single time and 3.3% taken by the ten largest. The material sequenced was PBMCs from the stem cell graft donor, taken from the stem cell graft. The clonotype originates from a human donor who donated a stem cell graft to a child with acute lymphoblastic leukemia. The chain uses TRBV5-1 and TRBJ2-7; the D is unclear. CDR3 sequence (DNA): TGCGCCAGCAGCTTCGAGCAGGCCTACGAGCAGTACTTC. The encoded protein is CASSFEQAYEQYF.